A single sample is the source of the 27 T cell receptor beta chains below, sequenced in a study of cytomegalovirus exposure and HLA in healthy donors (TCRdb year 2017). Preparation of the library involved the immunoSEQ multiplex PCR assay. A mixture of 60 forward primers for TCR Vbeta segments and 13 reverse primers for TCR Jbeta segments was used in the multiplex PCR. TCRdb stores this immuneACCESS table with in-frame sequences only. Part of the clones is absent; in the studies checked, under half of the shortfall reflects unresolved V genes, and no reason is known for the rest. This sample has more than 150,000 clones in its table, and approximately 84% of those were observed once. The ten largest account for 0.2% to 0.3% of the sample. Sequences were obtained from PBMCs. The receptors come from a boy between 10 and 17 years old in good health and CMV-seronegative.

The CDR3 is CASSYRLAGHQETQYF. The CDR3 DNA reads TGTGCCAGCAGTTATCGACTAGCGGGCCACCAAGAGACCCAGTACTTC. The chain uses TRBV28 and TRBJ2-5; 10 bases are shared with TRBD2. Germline CDR1 MDHEN, CDR2 SYDVKM. This CDR3 region has 16 residues. J was trimmed by 0 bases and V by 4 bases; bases with no gene match: 5.

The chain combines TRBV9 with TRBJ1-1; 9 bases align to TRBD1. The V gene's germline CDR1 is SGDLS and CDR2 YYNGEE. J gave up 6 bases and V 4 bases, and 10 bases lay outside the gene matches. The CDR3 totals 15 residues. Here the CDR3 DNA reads TGTGCCAGCAGCAACCGGGACAGGGATCGCGCTGAAGCTTTCTTT. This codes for CASSNRDRDRAEAFF.

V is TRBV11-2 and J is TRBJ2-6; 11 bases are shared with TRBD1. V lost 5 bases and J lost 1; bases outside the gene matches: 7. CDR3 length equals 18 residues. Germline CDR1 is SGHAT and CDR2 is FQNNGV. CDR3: CASSTRTGGVSGANVLTF. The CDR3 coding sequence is TGTGCCAGCAGCACCCGGACAGGGGGCGTATCTGGGGCCAACGTCCTGACTTTC. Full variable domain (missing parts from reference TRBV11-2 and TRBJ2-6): EAGVAQSPRYKIIEKRQSVAFWCNPISGHATLYWYQQILGQGPKLLIQFQNNGVVDDSQLPKDRFSAERLKGVDSTLKIQPAKLEDSAVYLCASSTRTGGVSGANVLTFGAGSRLTVL.

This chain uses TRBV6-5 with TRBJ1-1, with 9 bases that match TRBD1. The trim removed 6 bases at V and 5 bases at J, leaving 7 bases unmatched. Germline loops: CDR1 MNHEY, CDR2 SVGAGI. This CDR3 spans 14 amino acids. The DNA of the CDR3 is TGTGCCAGCAGCTTAACAGGGGGCAGGACTGAAGCTTTCTTT. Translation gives CASSLTGGRTEAFF.

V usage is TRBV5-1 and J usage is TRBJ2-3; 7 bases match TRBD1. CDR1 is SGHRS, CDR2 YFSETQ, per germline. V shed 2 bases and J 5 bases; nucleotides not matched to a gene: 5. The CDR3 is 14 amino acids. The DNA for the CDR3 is TGCGCCAGCAGCTTTGAGGGGGCCGGAGATACGCAGTATTTT. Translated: CASSFEGAGDTQYF.

The CDR3 reads CASRGTYNEQFF. In nucleotides, the CDR3 is TGTGCCAGCAGAGGGACTTACAATGAGCAGTTCTTC. The genes are TRBV2 and TRBJ2-1, with TRBD2 as a possible D gene (6 bases). Germline assignment: CDR1 SNHLY and CDR2 FYNNEI. Between the trimmed V and J ends, which lost 6 bases and 4 bases, there was a span of 7 bases. This CDR3 is built from 12 residues.

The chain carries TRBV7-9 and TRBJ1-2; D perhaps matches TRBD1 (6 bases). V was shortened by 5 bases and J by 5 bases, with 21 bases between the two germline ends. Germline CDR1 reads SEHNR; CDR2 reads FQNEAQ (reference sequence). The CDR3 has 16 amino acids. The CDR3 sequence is CASSPDGTPKGYGYTF. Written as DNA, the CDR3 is TGTGCCAGCAGCCCAGACGGGACACCCAAGGGGTATGGCTACACCTTC. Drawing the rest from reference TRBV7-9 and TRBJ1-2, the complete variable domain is DTGVSQNPRHKITKRGQNVTFRCDPISEHNRLYWYRQTLGQGPEFLTYFQNEAQLEKSRLLSDRFSAERPKGSFSTLEIQRTEQGDSAMYLCASSPDGTPKGYGYTFGSGTRLTVV.

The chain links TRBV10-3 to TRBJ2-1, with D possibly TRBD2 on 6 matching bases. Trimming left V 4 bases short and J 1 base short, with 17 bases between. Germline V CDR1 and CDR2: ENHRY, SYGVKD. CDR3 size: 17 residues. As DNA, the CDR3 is TGTGCCATCAGTGTGATCGGCGGGGCCCCATCCTACAATGAGCAGTTCTTC. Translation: CAISVIGGAPSYNEQFF.

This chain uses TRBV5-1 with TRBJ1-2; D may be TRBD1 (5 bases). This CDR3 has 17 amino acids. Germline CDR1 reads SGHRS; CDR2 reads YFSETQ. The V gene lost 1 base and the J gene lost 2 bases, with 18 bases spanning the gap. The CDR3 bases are TGCGCCAGCAGCTTGCCGTTCAGTAGACAGAGGAACTATGGCTACACCTTC. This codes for CASSLPFSRQRNYGYTF.

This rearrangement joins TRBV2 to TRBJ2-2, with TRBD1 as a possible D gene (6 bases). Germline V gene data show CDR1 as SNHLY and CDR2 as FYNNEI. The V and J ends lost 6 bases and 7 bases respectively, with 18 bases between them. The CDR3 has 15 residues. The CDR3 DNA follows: TGTGCCAGCAGCAACTCGGACAGCCTAGACGGGGAGCTGTTTTTT. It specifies CASSNSDSLDGELFF.

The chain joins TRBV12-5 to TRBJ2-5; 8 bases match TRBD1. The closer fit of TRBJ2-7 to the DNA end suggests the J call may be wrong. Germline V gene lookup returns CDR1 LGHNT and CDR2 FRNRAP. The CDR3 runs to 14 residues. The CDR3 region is CASGPGQGGHEQYF. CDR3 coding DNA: TGTGCTAGTGGTCCCGGACAGGGAGGTCACGAGCAGTACTTC.

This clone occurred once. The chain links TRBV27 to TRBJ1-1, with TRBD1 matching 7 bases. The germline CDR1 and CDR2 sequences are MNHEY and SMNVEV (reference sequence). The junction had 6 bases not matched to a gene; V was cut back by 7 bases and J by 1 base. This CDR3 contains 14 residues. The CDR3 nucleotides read TGTGCCAGCACGCCCGGGACAGAGAACACTGAAGCTTTCTTT. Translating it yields CASTPGTENTEAFF.

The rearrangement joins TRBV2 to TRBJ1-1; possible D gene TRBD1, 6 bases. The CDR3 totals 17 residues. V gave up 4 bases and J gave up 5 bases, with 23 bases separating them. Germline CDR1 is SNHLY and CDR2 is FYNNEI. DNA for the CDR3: TGTGCCAGCAGTGGACAGGCGGGGGAGAAAGTGCGGACTGAAGCTTTCTTT. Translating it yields CASSGQAGEKVRTEAFF.

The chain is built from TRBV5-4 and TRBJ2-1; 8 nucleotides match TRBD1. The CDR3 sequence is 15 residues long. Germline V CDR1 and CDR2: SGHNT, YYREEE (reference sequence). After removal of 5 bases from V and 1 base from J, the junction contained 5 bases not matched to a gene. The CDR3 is CASRIDRGSYNEQFF. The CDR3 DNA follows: TGTGCCAGCAGAATCGACAGGGGTTCCTACAATGAGCAGTTCTTC.

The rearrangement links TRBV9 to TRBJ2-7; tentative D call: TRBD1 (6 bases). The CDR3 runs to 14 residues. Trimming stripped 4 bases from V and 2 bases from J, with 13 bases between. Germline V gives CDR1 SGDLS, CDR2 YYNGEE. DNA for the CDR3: TGTGCCAGCAGCTCCCACAGGGTAACCTACGAGCAGTACTTC. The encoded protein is CASSSHRVTYEQYF.

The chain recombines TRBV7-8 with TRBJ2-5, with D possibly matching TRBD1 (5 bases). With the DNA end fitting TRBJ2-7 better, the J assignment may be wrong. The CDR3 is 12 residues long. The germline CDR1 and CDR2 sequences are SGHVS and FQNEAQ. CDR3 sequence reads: CASRDNSYEQYF. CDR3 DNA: TGTGCCAGCAGGGACAACTCCTACGAGCAGTACTTC.

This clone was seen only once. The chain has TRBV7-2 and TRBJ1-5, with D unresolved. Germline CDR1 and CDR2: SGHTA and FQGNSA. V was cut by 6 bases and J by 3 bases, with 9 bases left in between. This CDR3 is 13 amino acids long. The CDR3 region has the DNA TGTGCCAGCAGTTACACAGACAATCAGCCCCAGCATTTT. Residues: CASSYTDNQPQHF.

CDR3 protein: CASSYGTGLGQPQHF. The CDR3 nucleotides are TGTGCCAGCAGCTACGGAACAGGGTTAGGGCAGCCCCAGCATTTT. This rearrangement joins TRBV5-6 to TRBJ1-5, with a tentative D call TRBD1 (6 bases). The CDR3 is 15 amino acids. Deletions cut 3 bases from V and 7 bases from J, with 17 bases between. Germline values: CDR1 SGHDT, CDR2 YYEEEE.

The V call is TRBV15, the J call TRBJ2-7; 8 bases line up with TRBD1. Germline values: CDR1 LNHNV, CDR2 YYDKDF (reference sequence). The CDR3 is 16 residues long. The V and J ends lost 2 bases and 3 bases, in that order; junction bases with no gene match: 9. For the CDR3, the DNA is TGTGCCACCAGCAGATCTCCCACAGGGGGAATCTACGAGCAGTACTTC. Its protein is CATSRSPTGGIYEQYF.

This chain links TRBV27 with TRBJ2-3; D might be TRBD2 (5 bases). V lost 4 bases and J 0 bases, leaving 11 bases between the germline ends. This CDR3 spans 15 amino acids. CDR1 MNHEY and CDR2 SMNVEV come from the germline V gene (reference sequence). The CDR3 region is CASSWAGPSTDTQYF. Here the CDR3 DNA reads TGTGCCAGCAGTTGGGCGGGCCCTAGCACAGATACGCAGTATTTT.

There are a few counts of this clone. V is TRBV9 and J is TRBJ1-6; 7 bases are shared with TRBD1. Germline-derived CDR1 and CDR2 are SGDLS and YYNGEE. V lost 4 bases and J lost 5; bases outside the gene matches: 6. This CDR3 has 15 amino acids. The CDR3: CASSPGQADNSPLHF. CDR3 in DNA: TGTGCCAGCAGCCCAGGACAGGCCGATAATTCACCCCTCCACTTT. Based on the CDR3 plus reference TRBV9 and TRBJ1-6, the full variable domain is DSGVTQTPKHLITATGQRVTLRCSPRSGDLSVYWYQQSLDQGLQFLIQYYNGEERAKGNILERFSAQQFPDLHSELNLSSLELGDSALYFCASSPGQADNSPLHFGNGTRLTVT.

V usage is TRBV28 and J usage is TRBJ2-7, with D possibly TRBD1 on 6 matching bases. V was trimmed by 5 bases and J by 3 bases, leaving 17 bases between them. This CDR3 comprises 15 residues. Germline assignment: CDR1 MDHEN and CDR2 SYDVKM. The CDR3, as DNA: TGTGCCAGCAGTGAAGGACAGTCAAACCACTACGAGCAGTACTTC. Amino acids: CASSEGQSNHYEQYF.

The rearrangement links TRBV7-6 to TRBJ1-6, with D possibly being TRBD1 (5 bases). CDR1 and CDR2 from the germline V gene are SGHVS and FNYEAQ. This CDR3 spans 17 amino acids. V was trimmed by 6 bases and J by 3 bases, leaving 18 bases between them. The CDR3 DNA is TGTGCCAGCAGAGCCGACAGCGGGGAGATCTATAATTCACCCCTCCACTTT. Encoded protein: CASRADSGEIYNSPLHF.

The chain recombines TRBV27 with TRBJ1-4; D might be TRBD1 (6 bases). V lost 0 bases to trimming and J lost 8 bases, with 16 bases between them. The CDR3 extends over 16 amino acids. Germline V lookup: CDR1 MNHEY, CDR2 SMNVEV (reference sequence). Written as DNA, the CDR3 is TGTGCCAGCAGTTTATCTGGTAGGGGGTGGGGAGAAAAACTGTTTTTT. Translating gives CASSLSGRGWGEKLFF.

CDR3 sequence: CSASQASENAYEQYF. The CDR3, as DNA: TGCAGTGCCTCCCAGGCTAGCGAGAATGCCTACGAGCAGTACTTC. This rearrangement joins TRBV29-1 to TRBJ2-7; D may be TRBD2 (6 bases). Germline CDR1 is SQVTM and CDR2 is ANQGSEA. CDR3 length equals 15 residues.

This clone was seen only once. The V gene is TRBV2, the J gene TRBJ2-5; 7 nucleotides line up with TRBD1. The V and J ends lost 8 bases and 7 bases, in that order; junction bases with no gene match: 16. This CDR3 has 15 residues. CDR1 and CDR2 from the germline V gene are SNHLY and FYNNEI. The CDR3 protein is CASGRQTGLFGTQYF. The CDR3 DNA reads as TGTGCCAGCGGCCGGCAGACAGGGCTCTTTGGGACCCAGTACTTC.

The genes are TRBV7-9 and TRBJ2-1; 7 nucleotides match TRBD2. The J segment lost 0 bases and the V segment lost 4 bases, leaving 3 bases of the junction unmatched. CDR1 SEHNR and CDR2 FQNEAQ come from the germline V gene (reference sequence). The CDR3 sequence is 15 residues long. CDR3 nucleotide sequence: TGTGCCAGCAGCTCTGGGACTATCTCCTACAATGAGCAGTTCTTC. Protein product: CASSSGTISYNEQFF.